Listed here are 5 T cell receptor beta chains from one sample, sequenced in a study of blood T cell repertoires in COVID-19. The assay was immunoSEQ multiplex PCR, and TCRdb's table has in-frame clones only and misses some. The data contain about 160,000 clones, 70% to 90% of them singletons. The sequencing sample was made of peripheral blood. These receptors came from a man aged 40-55 years with acute or convalescent COVID-19.

The gene calls are TRBV27 and TRBJ1-6; D uncertain. Trimming left V 3 bases short and J 6 bases short, with 12 bases between. Germline CDR1 is MNHEY and CDR2 is SMNVEV (reference sequence). The CDR3 covers 15 residues. The CDR3 sequence: CASSFEGSGNSPLHF. The CDR3 bases are TGTGCCAGCAGTTTTGAGGGATCGGGTAATTCACCCCTCCACTTT.

The genes are TRBV21-1 and TRBJ1-1; the table calls TRBD1, which could not be checked here. TRBV21-1 is shown as a pseudogene. The CDR3 spans 16 residues. The CDR3 bases are TGTGCCAGCAGCAAAGGGTGGTGGGACATATGGGGTGAAGCTTTCTTT. Amino acids: CASSKGWWDIWGEAFF.

The J gene is TRBJ2-5, the V gene TRBV6-5; 7 positions match TRBD2. Unmatched junction bases numbered 2, after V lost 7 bases and J lost 3 bases. CDR1 is MNHEY, CDR2 SVGAGI, per germline. The CDR3 length is 12 residues. Written as DNA, the CDR3 is TGTGCCAGCAATCTAGCGGAAGAGACCCAGTACTTC. It encodes CASNLAEETQYF.

The chain recombines TRBV5-1 with TRBJ2-2, with D perhaps matching TRBD1 (5 bases). Germline assignment: CDR1 SGHRS and CDR2 YFSETQ. This CDR3 spans 11 amino acids. Deletions cut 9 bases from V and 7 bases from J, with 10 bases between. The chain's CDR3 is CATQGNGELFF. CDR3 in DNA: TGCGCCACTCAGGGCAACGGGGAGCTGTTTTTT.

Only one count was recorded for this clone. The chain carries TRBV4-1 and TRBJ1-2; TRBD1 is a possible D gene (6 bases). V dropped 3 bases and J dropped 5 bases, with 16 bases sitting between them. This CDR3 comprises 15 residues. The V gene's germline CDR1 is MGHRA and CDR2 YSYEKL. Here the CDR3 reads CASSQLRGSPYGYTF. The DNA of the CDR3 is TGCGCCAGCAGCCAGTTAAGGGGGAGTCCGTATGGCTACACCTTC.